This is a list of T cell receptor beta chains from one sample in a study of T cells in Graves' hyperthyroidism and ophthalmopathy. TCRdb redid the calling of the multiplex PCR reads with MiXCR, one entry per CDR3 protein. The data hold about 350,000 distinct CDR3 sequences, with about a sixth observed a single time. The sequenced material came from blood. Receptors were obtained from a woman aged 40 to 50 with Graves' ophthalmopathy. Both conserved end residues are trimmed from each CDR3. The order of the fields is V gene, CDR3 protein.

TRBV6-5 | ASRATGGVYTGELF
TRBV13 | ASSLRGGEAF
TRBV12-3/TRBV12-4 | ASSQGGSEAF
TRBV28 | ASSSQQQRFYEQY
TRBV6-5 | ASSYSLPQGRTEAF
TRBV12-3/TRBV12-4 | ASSLSGQPYEQY
TRBV6-1 | ASRETGTEQY
TRBV6-5 | ASRPRTGSLQETQY
TRBV7-6 | ASSTLAGGAYEQY
TRBV20-1 | SATPGQGARGYT
TRBV20-1 | SASSRHEQY
TRBV20-1 | SARGRLSETQY
TRBV5-1 | ASSRQGSTYEQY
TRBV24-1 | ATSGSGTGEGYT
TRBV29-1 | IGGQGDYGYT
TRBV19 | ASRTGYNQPQH
TRBV6-2/TRBV6-3 | ASSWGQGRRGYT
TRBV3-1 | ASSQAGGEQY
TRBV7-8 | ASSRIGGQGNTIY
TRBV5-1 | ASSRTGALSESY
TRBV3-1 | ASSQGVAGAGYEQY
TRBV19 | ASSDEYQETQY
TRBV30 | AFRLAYGYT
TRBV12-3/TRBV12-4 | ASSLGVPGRSEAF
TRBV6-5 | ASTFPGGIEAF
TRBV27 | ASSVIPGTEETQY
TRBV11-2 | ASSSLGQRGQTQY
TRBV4-1 | ASSQDRAPYTEAF
TRBV12-3/TRBV12-4 | ASTGTDGQPQH
TRBV6-1 | ASSSWGLAGVETQY
TRBV13 | ASRARGNSGTEAF
TRBV5-1 | ASSLAYSRGQAYGYT
TRBV4-1 | ASSQGQGGLWPQH
TRBV2 | ASSPGRGAEAF
TRBV29-1 | SVEEDRGAGELF
TRBV29-1 | SAEHREPGELF
TRBV30 | AWAGDVGYEQY
TRBV7-3 | ASSSLGEVTGELF
TRBV7-8 | ASSFSSAGLAKNIQY
TRBV24-1 | ATSGDRGNQPQH
TRBV15 | ATSELAGETQY
TRBV30 | AWSVGGKDNSPLH
TRBV6-2/TRBV6-3 | ASSWATGTEQY
TRBV7-7 | ASSLNLKAEAF
TRBV4-2 | ASSRGLAGVFSETQY
TRBV19 | ASSSRQSGYT
TRBV5-1 | ASSLGGSLSGNTIY
TRBV28 | ASRGLAGVSGELF
TRBV4-2 | ASSQVKQNTEAF
TRBV7-2 | ASSLLAANYEQY
TRBV5-1 | ASSTATSGIRETQY
TRBV11-2 | ASSFRIAGAGELF
TRBV7-2 | ASRPNIFEAF
TRBV3-1 | ASSAVRDTEAF
TRBV9 | ASSVNSGNYEQY
TRBV6-5 | ASSYPGTGYGANVLT
TRBV6-1 | ASSVPGGRAEAF
TRBV12-5 | ASGLDSQETQY
TRBV11-2 | ASSLVRGRSGELF